These 8 T cell receptor beta chains share one sample of origin, sequenced in a study of spatial heterogeneity in lung cancer. Time point in this sample: sample taken at primary tumor resection. Unsorted samples of tumor, nontumor lung or frozen PBMC had their whole RNA sequenced. Each CDR3 protein is one row after TCRdb ran MiXCR on the 5' RACE reads. The top ten hold 15% to 20% of the sample, which has some 7,300 distinct CDR3 sequences, 19% seen once. Sequences were derived from PBMCs, sampled at surgery. These receptors were collected from a female donor with early-stage non-small cell lung cancer.

This clonotype came up a few times. The chain has TRBV6-5 and TRBJ2-7; 9 positions agree with TRBD2. Trimming at V came to 7 bases and at J to 0 bases, leaving 10 bases not matched to a gene. CDR1 and CDR2 from the germline V gene are MNHEY and SVGAGI. The CDR3 sequence is 16 residues long. CDR3 region: CASKVGLADSSYEQYF. The CDR3 DNA is TGTGCCAGCAAGGTGGGACTAGCAGATAGCTCCTACGAGCAGTACTTC.

This clonotype was found many times. The chain couples TRBV7-2 to TRBJ2-3, with D possibly being TRBD2 (5 bases). There are 13 residues in the CDR3. The V end was cut by 3 bases, the J end by 6 bases, with 10 bases between. Germline CDR1 is SGHTA and CDR2 is FQGNSA. In DNA, the CDR3 is TGTGCCAGCAGCTTGAGAGAGGGCGATACGCAGTATTTT. The encoded protein is CASSLREGDTQYF.

Relative to its sample, this clonotype is medium-sized (0.01 to 0.1%). J is TRBJ2-4 and V is TRBV20-1; D could derive from TRBD1 or TRBD2 (6 bases each). Germline V gives CDR1 DFQATT, CDR2 SNEGSKA (reference sequence). The CDR3 totals 15 residues. V was cut by 4 bases and J by 1 base, with 14 bases left in between. The CDR3 here is CSAIMGGYAKNIQYF. The CDR3 bases are TGCAGTGCTATTATGGGGGGCTACGCCAAAAACATTCAGTACTTC.

This clonotype is classed as medium-sized. This chain uses TRBV30 with TRBJ1-6, with 7 bases fitting TRBD1. There are 14 residues in the CDR3. V trimming: 1 base; J trimming: 6 bases; junction bases outside the gene matches: 3. Germline V gives CDR1 GTSNPN, CDR2 SVGIG (reference sequence). CDR3 region: CAWSDGTVNSPLHF. CDR3 nucleotides: TGTGCCTGGAGTGACGGGACAGTTAATTCACCCCTCCACTTT.

This clonotype is categorized as medium-sized. The CDR3 nucleotides read TGCAGTGCTAGAGATGGGGTAATCACCTATAATTCACCCCTCCACTTT. This encodes CSARDGVITYNSPLHF. The rearrangement joins TRBV20-1 to TRBJ1-6, with D uncertain. Germline CDR1 and CDR2: DFQATT and SNEGSKA (reference sequence). V lost 0 bases and J lost 2, with 11 bases in between. This CDR3 has 16 amino acids.

By share, this clonotype ranks as medium-sized. The V gene is TRBV11-2, the J gene TRBJ2-5; 8 nucleotides line up with TRBD2. The germline CDR1 and CDR2 sequences are SGHAT and FQNNGV. V lost 2 bases to trimming and J lost 3 bases; unmatched junction nucleotides: 5. There are 15 residues in the CDR3. CDR3 residues: CASSLIPAGEETQYF. The DNA for the CDR3 is TGTGCCAGCAGCTTAATTCCAGCGGGAGAAGAGACCCAGTACTTC. The variable domain in full, with the rest retrieved from reference TRBV11-2 and TRBJ2-5, is EAGVAQSPRYKIIEKRQSVAFWCNPISGHATLYWYQQILGQGPKLLIQFQNNGVVDDSQLPKDRFSAERLKGVDSTLKIQPAKLEDSAVYLCASSLIPAGEETQYFGPGTRLLVL.

This clonotype showed up many times. The chain has TRBV18 and TRBJ2-7; a weak D match, TRBD1 (5 bases). CDR1 and CDR2 from the germline V gene are KGHSH and LQKENI. Trimming pared 0 bases from V and 2 bases from J, leaving 8 bases between. The CDR3 is 14 amino acids. Here the CDR3 reads CASSPPGLPYEQYV. Here the CDR3 DNA reads TGTGCCAGCTCACCACCGGGGCTTCCCTACGAGCAGTACGTC.

This clonotype is medium-sized (0.01 to 0.1%) within its sample. The chain's CDR3 is CASSTTQGNTEAFF. In DNA, the CDR3 is TGCGCCAGCAGTACTACTCAGGGAAACACTGAAGCTTTCTTT. The V and J genes are TRBV10-2 and TRBJ1-1; perhaps TRBD1 as D (5 bases). Trimming cost V 5 bases and J 2 bases, with 12 bases left between them. Per the germline V gene, CDR1 is WSHSY and CDR2 is SAAADI. This CDR3 has 14 residues.